The 20 T cell receptor beta chains below all came from one sample that was sequenced in a study of blood T cell repertoires in COVID-19 (dated by TCRdb to about 2020). The receptor library was made with the immunoSEQ multiplex PCR assay. TCRdb took this table from immuneACCESS and kept in-frame rearrangements with V and J called. Such tables lack part of the clones; where checked against another copy, unresolved V genes explain under half of the gap, and the rest is unexplained. This sample is represented by tens of thousands of clones; around 80% of them were singletons. About a sixth of the sample goes to the ten largest clones. Sequencing was performed on peripheral blood. The receptors were gathered from a man between 70 and 80 years old with acute or convalescent COVID-19.

CDR3 region: CASSTGAYSNQPQHF. Written as DNA, the CDR3 is TGTGCCAGTAGTACGGGAGCTTATAGCAATCAGCCCCAGCATTTT. V and J are TRBV19 and TRBJ1-5; no clear D gene. Germline CDR1 LNHDA, CDR2 SQIVND (reference sequence). The CDR3 is 15 residues long. Trimming took 4 bases from V and 0 from J, leaving 10 bases between them.

The V gene is TRBV6-5, the J gene TRBJ1-4, with 8 bases that match TRBD1. CDR1 MNHEY and CDR2 SVGAGI come from the germline V gene. Losses at the gene ends were 6 bases for V and 4 bases for J; bases not matched to a gene: 4. The CDR3 length is 14 residues. CDR3 in DNA: TGTGCCAGCAGGACGGACAGGGTTAATGAAAAACTGTTTTTT. Its translation: CASRTDRVNEKLFF.

This clone has just one count. This chain links TRBV25-1 with TRBJ1-2, with 7 bases fitting TRBD1. J was trimmed by 0 bases and V by 0 bases; bases with no gene match: 1. CDR1 is MGHDK and CDR2 is SYGVNS in the germline V gene. CDR3 length: 15 amino acids. CDR3 DNA sequence: TGTGCCAGCAGTGAATATGGGACAGCTAACTATGGCTACACCTTC. It translates to CASSEYGTANYGYTF.

The chain employs TRBV18 and TRBJ2-5; D is uncertain. The length of the CDR3 is 13 residues. Germline V gene sequence: CDR1 KGHSH, CDR2 LQKENI. Trimming left V 3 bases short and J 2 bases short, with 7 bases between. The chain's CDR3 is CASSPSTQETQYF. In DNA, the CDR3 is TGTGCCAGCTCACCTTCAACTCAAGAGACCCAGTACTTC.

V is TRBV12-3 or TRBV12-4 and J is TRBJ1-1, with TRBD1 as a possible D gene (6 bases). Trimming removed 6 bases from V and 4 bases from J, with 12 bases in between. The CDR3 sequence is 13 residues long. This CDR3 reads CASREQGGTEAFF. Written as DNA, the CDR3 is TGTGCCAGCAGGGAACAGGGTGGCACTGAAGCTTTCTTT.

The chain couples TRBV5-8 to TRBJ2-7; 10 positions agree with TRBD1. V shed 5 bases and J 4 bases; nucleotides not matched to a gene: 9. In germline, CDR1 is SGHTS, CDR2 YDEGEE. The length of the CDR3 is 15 residues. The DNA of the CDR3 is TGTGCCAGCAGAAGTCGACAGGGGGCGCGGTACGAGCAGTACTTC. It translates to CASRSRQGARYEQYF. The variable domain in full, with the rest retrieved from reference TRBV5-8 and TRBJ2-7, is EAGVTQSPTHLIKTRGQQATLRCSPISGHTSVYWYQQALGLGLQFLLWYDEGEERNRGNFPPRFSGRQFPNYSSELNVNALELEDSALYLCASRSRQGARYEQYFGPGTRLTVT.

The chain couples TRBV24-1 to TRBJ2-1; 11 bases align to TRBD2. The V gene's germline CDR1 is KGHDR and CDR2 SFDVKD. V shed 3 bases and J 7 bases; nucleotides not matched to a gene: 7. The CDR3 spans 16 residues. CDR3 sequence (DNA): TGTGCCACCAGTGATCCTAGCGGGGGGCGCTTGAATGAGCAGTTCTTC. As protein: CATSDPSGGRLNEQFF.

This chain joins TRBV6-6 and TRBJ1-6; 7 nucleotides line up with TRBD1. CDR1 and CDR2 (germline): MNHNY, SVGAGI (reference sequence). J was trimmed by 8 bases and V by 5 bases; bases with no gene match: 6. This CDR3 region has 14 residues. CDR3 sequence reads: CASSRQGRDSPLHF. CDR3 DNA: TGTGCCAGCAGTCGACAGGGTAGGGATTCACCCCTCCACTTT.

The sample holds one count of this clone. The V and J genes are TRBV7-6 and TRBJ1-4; the D gene is possibly TRBD1 (6 bases). This CDR3 has 16 amino acids. Germline CDR1 SGHVS, CDR2 FNYEAQ. V lost 6 bases and J 0 bases, leaving 14 bases between the germline ends. This chain's CDR3 is CASRSRTAATNEKLFF. The CDR3 DNA follows: TGTGCCAGCAGATCCCGGACAGCGGCAACTAATGAAAAACTGTTTTTT.

The chain has TRBV5-6 and TRBJ2-1; the match to TRBD2 covers 13 bases. V was pared by 4 bases and J by 10 bases, with 11 bases of the junction left unmatched. The CDR3 runs 16 residues. Germline values: CDR1 SGHDT, CDR2 YYEEEE. The CDR3 spells CASSLNPGLAGREQFF. The CDR3 bases are TGTGCCAGCAGCCTAAACCCGGGACTAGCGGGAAGGGAGCAGTTCTTC.

The V call is TRBV19, the J call TRBJ1-2; 7 bases match TRBD1. Germline V CDR1 and CDR2: LNHDA, SQIVND (reference sequence). J was trimmed by 6 bases and V by 2 bases; bases with no gene match: 6. The CDR3 totals 14 residues. This chain's CDR3 is CASSIPGTENGYTF. The DNA for the CDR3 is TGTGCCAGTAGTATACCAGGGACAGAAAATGGCTACACCTTC.

The chain employs TRBV5-6 and TRBJ1-2, with 8 nucleotides matching TRBD1. The trim removed 4 bases at V and 7 bases at J, leaving 12 bases unmatched. CDR3 length: 15 amino acids. Germline CDR1 reads SGHDT; CDR2 reads YYEEEE. CDR3 DNA: TGTGCCAGCAGCGCCGGTGACAGGGGATTTGGTGGCTACACCTTC. Amino acid sequence: CASSAGDRGFGGYTF.

The gene calls are TRBV4-1 and TRBJ2-3, with a tentative D call TRBD1 (6 bases). This CDR3 is 19 amino acids long. Germline CDR1 reads MGHRA; CDR2 reads YSYEKL. Trimming took off 0 bases at V and 2 bases at J, with 21 bases between the two ends. Here the CDR3 reads CASSQDAGSWGRYTDTQYF. DNA of the CDR3: TGCGCCAGCAGCCAAGATGCGGGTAGTTGGGGGCGATACACAGATACGCAGTATTTT.

The chain has TRBV10-3 and TRBJ1-2; 10 bases match TRBD1. V shed 10 bases and J 5 bases; nucleotides not matched to a gene: 7. Germline V gene sequence: CDR1 ENHRY, CDR2 SYGVKD. There are 13 residues in the CDR3. The DNA of the CDR3 is TGTGCCAGCGGGACAGGGGTTTGGTATGGCTACACCTTC. The encoded protein is CASGTGVWYGYTF.

The chain combines TRBV19 with TRBJ1-1, with D hard to call. V lost 3 bases to trimming and J lost 1 base, with 12 bases between them. Germline-derived CDR1 and CDR2 are LNHDA and SQIVND (reference sequence). The CDR3 loop spans 15 amino acids. The CDR3 spells CASSISGVGNTEAFF. The DNA of the CDR3 is TGTGCCAGTAGTATTAGCGGGGTTGGGAACACTGAAGCTTTCTTT.

The chain couples TRBV18 to TRBJ2-4; 9 bases fit TRBD2. This CDR3 is built from 14 residues. The germline CDR1 and CDR2 sequences are KGHSH and LQKENI. The ends lost 2 bases at V and 6 bases at J; junction bases unmatched: 2. In DNA form, the CDR3 reads TGTGCCAGCTCACCAGCGGGAGGGGGAAACATTCAGTACTTC. Residues: CASSPAGGGNIQYF.

The chain carries TRBV6-5 and TRBJ2-7; 7 nucleotides agree with TRBD2. V gave up 6 bases and J gave up 3 bases; unmatched junction bases: 11. The CDR3 spans 15 residues. Germline CDR1 and CDR2: MNHEY and SVGAGI. This CDR3 reads CASRAGPRTSYEQYF. The CDR3 coding sequence is TGTGCCAGCAGGGCGGGCCCAAGGACTAGCTACGAGCAGTACTTC.

The chain carries TRBV18 and TRBJ2-2; TRBD1 agrees at 10 bases. Germline V lookup: CDR1 KGHSH, CDR2 LQKENI. The junction had 11 bases not matched to a gene; V was cut back by 5 bases and J by 5 bases. This CDR3 region has 17 residues. As DNA, the CDR3 is TGTGCCAGCTCATCAACCGACAGGGGGCCGGATACCGGGGAGCTGTTTTTT. Translation: CASSSTDRGPDTGELFF.

The V gene is TRBV7-2, the J gene TRBJ1-5; 7 bases fit TRBD1. The CDR3 has 15 amino acids. Trimming cost V 2 bases and J 9 bases; bases outside gene matches: 10. Germline CDR1 SGHTA, CDR2 FQGNSA. CDR3 coding DNA: TGTGCCAGCAGCTTAAGGCGGGACAGAAGTTTGCCCCAGCATTTT. This gives the protein CASSLRRDRSLPQHF.

This chain connects TRBV6-2 or TRBV6-3 to TRBJ2-3, with 16 nucleotides matching TRBD2. The germline CDR1 and CDR2 sequences are MNHEY and SVGEGT. With V trimmed by 6 bases and J by 5 bases, 5 bases remained unmatched. This CDR3 contains 16 residues. The CDR3 DNA reads as TGTGCCAGCAGCCTGGGACTAGCGGGAGGGCAAGATACGCAGTATTTT. Encoded protein: CASSLGLAGGQDTQYF.